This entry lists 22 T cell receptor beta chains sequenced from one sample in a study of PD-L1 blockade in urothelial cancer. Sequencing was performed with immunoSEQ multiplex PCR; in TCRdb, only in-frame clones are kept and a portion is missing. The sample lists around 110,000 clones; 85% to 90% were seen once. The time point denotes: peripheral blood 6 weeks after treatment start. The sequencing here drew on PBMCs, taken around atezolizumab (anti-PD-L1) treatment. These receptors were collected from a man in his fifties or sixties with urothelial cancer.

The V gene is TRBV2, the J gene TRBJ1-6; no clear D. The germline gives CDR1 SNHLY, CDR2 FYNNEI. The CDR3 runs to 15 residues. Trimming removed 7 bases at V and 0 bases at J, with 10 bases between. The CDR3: CASTGRSSYNSPLHF. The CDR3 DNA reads TGTGCCAGCACGGGTCGGAGCTCCTATAATTCACCCCTCCACTTT.

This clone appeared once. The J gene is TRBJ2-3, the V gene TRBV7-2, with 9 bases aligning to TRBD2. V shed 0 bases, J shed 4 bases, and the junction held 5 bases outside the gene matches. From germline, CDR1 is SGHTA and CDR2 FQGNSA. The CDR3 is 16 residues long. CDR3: CASSLAPGLAPDTQYF. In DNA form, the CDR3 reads TGTGCCAGCAGCTTAGCACCGGGACTAGCCCCAGATACGCAGTATTTT.

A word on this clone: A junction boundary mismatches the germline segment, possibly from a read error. The CDR3 nucleotides are TGTGCTAGCAGCTTATATGAGAAACAAGAGACCCAGTACTTC. Translating gives CASSLYEKQETQYF. The chain couples TRBV7-7 to TRBJ2-5; the D is unclear. Germline V lookup: CDR1 SSHAT, CDR2 FNYEAQ (reference sequence). The CDR3 is 14 amino acids.

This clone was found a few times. CDR3 sequence (DNA): TGTGCCAGCAAAACGGCGGGCACCGGGGAGCTGTTTTTT. Its translation is CASKTAGTGELFF. The V gene is TRBV28, the J gene TRBJ2-2; D may be TRBD2 (5 bases). Trimming cost V 7 bases and J 4 bases, with 10 bases left between them. The CDR3 is 13 residues long. CDR1 is MDHEN, CDR2 SYDVKM, per germline. Supplemented by reference TRBV28 and TRBJ2-2, the full variable domain reads DVKVTQSSRYLVKRTGEKVFLECVQDMDHENMFWYRQDPGLGLRLIYFSYDVKMKEKGDIPEGYSVSREKKERFSLILESASTNQTSMYLCASKTAGTGELFFGEGSRLTVL.

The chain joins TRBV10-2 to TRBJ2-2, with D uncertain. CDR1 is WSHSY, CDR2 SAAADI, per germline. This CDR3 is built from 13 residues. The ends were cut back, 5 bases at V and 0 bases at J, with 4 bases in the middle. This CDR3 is CASSLANTGELFF. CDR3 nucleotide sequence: TGCGCCAGCAGTCTCGCGAACACCGGGGAGCTGTTTTTT.

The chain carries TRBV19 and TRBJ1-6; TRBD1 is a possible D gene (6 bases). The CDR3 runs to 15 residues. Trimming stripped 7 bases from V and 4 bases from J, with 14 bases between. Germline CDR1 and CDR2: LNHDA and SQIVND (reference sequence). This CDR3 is CASNPQGLYNSPLHF. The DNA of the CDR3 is TGTGCCAGTAACCCACAGGGATTATATAATTCACCCCTCCACTTT.

This CDR3 is CASRAPGQGNQPQHF. The CDR3 region has the DNA TGTGCCAGCAGGGCACCGGGACAGGGAAATCAGCCCCAGCATTTT. The chain couples TRBV6-1 to TRBJ1-5, with 9 bases lining up with TRBD1. The CDR3 is 15 residues long. Germline lookup yields CDR1 MNHNS and CDR2 SASEGT. The junction had 7 bases not matched to a gene; V was cut back by 6 bases and J by 4 bases.

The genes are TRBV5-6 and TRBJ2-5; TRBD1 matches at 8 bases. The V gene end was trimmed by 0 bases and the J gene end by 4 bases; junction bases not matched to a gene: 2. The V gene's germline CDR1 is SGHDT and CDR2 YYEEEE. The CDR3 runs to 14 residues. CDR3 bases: TGTGCCAGCAGCTTGGACAGGGGGGCAGAGACCCAGTACTTC. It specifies CASSLDRGAETQYF. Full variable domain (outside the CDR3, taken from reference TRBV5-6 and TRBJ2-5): DAGVTQSPTHLIKTRGQQVTLRCSPKSGHDTVSWYQQALGQGPQFIFQYYEEEERQRGNFPDRFSGHQFPNYSSELNVNALLLGDSALYLCASSLDRGAETQYFGPGTRLLVL.

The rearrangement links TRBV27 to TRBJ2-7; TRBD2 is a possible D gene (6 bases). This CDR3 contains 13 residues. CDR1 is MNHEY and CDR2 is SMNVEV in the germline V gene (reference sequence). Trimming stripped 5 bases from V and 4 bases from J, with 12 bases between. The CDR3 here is CASSPAGGYEQYF. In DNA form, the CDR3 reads TGTGCCAGCAGTCCAGCGGGTGGATACGAGCAGTACTTC.

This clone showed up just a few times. The CDR3 DNA is TGTGCCAGCGGCCGACTTGAGGATTCACCCCTCCACTTT. Translating gives CASGRLEDSPLHF. The V and J genes are TRBV6-5 and TRBJ1-6, with D hard to call. Germline assignment: CDR1 MNHEY and CDR2 SVGAGI. Trimming pared 8 bases from V and 8 bases from J, leaving 13 bases between. There are 13 residues in the CDR3.

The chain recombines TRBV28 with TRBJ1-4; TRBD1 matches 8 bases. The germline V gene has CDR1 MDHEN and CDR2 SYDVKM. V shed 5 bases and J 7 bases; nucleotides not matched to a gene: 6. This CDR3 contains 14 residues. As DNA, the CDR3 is TGTGCCAGCAGTCTACAGGGGGACGGTGAAAAACTGTTTTTT. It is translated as CASSLQGDGEKLFF.

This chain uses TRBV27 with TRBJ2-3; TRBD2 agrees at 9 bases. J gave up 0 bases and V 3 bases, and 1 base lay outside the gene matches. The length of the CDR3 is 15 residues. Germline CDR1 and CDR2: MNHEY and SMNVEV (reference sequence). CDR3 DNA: TGTGCCAGCAGTTTGGCGGGAGGGAGCACAGATACGCAGTATTTT. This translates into CASSLAGGSTDTQYF.

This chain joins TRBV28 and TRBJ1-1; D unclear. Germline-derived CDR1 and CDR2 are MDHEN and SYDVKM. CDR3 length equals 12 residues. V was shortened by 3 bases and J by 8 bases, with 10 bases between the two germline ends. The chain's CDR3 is CASSFPGREAFF. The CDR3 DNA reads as TGTGCCAGCAGTTTCCCGGGGAGGGAAGCTTTCTTT.

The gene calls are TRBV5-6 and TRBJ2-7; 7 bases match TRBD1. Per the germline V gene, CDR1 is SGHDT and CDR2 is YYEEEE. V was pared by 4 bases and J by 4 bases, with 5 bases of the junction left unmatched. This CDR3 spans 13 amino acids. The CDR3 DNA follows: TGTGCCAGCAGCCCCACGGGACAGTACGAGCAGTACTTC. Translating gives CASSPTGQYEQYF. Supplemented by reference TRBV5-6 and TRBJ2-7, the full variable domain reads DAGVTQSPTHLIKTRGQQVTLRCSPKSGHDTVSWYQQALGQGPQFIFQYYEEEERQRGNFPDRFSGHQFPNYSSELNVNALLLGDSALYLCASSPTGQYEQYFGPGTRLTVT.

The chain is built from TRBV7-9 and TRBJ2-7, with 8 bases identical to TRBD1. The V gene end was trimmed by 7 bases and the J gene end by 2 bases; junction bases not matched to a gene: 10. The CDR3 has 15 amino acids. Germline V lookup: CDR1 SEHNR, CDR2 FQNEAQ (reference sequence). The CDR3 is CASTTPETGAYEQYF. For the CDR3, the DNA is TGTGCCAGCACCACTCCCGAGACAGGGGCCTACGAGCAGTACTTC.

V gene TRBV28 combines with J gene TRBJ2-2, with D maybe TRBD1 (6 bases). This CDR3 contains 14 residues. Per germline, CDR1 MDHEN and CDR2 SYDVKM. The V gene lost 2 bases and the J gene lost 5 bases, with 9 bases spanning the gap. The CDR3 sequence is CASSLPQGTGELFF. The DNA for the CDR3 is TGTGCCAGCAGTTTACCCCAGGGGACCGGGGAGCTGTTTTTT.

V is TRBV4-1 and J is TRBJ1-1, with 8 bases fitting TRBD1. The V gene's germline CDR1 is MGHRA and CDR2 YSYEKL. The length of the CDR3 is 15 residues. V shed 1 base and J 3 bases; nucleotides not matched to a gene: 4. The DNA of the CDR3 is TGCGCCAGCAGCCAAGCTTCGACAGGGGACACTGAAGCTTTCTTT. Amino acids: CASSQASTGDTEAFF.

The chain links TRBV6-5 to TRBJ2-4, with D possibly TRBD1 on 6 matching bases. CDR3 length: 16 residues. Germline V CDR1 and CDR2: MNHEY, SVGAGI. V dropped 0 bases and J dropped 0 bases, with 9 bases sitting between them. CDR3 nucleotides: TGTGCCAGCAGTTACTCGAGGGGGATAGCCAAAAACATTCAGTACTTC. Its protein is CASSYSRGIAKNIQYF.

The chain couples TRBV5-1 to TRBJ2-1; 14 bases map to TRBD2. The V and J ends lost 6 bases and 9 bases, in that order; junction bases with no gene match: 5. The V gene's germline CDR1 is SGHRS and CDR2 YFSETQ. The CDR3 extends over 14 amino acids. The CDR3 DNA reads TGCGCCAGCAAAGGGACTAGCGGGAGTGGTGAGCAGTTCTTC. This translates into CASKGTSGSGEQFF.

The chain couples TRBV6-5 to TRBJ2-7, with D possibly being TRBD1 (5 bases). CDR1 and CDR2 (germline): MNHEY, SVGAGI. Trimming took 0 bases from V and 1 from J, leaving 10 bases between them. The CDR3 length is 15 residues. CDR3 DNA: TGTGCCAGCAGTTACTCCTGGACACTATCCTACGAGCAGTACTTC. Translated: CASSYSWTLSYEQYF.

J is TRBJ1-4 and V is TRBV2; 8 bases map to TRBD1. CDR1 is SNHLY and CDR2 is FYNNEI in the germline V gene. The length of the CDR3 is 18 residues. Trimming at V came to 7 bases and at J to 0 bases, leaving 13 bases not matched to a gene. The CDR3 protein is CASIMPGQDRPTNEKLFF. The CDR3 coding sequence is TGTGCCAGCATCATGCCGGGACAGGATCGACCAACTAATGAAAAACTGTTTTTT.

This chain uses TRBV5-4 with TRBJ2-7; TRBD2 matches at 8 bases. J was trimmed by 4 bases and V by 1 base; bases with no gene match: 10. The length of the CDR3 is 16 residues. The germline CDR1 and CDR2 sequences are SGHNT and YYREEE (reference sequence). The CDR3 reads CASSLRAGGTDYEQYF. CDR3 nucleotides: TGTGCCAGCAGCTTGCGGGCGGGGGGCACGGATTACGAGCAGTACTTC. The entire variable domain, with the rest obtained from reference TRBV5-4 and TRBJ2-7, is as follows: ETGVTQSPTHLIKTRGQQVTLRCSSQSGHNTVSWYQQALGQGPQFIFQYYREEENGRGNFPPRFSGLQFPNYSSELNVNALELDDSALYLCASSLRAGGTDYEQYFGPGTRLTVT.